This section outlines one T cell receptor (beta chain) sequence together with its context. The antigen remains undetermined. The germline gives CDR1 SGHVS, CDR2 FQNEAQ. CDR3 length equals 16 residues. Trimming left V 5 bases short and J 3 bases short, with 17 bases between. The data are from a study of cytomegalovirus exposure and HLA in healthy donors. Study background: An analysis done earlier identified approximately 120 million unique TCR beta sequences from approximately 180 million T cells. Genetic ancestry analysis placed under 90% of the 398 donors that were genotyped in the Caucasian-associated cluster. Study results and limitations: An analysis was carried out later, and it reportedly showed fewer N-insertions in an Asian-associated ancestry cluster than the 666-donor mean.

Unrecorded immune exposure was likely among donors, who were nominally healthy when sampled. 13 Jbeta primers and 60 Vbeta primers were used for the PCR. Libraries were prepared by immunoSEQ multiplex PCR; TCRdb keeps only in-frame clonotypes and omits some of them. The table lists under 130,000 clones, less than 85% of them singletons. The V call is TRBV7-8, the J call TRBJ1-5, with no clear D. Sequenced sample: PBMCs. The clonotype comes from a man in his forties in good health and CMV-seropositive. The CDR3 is CASSLILAGNNQPQHF. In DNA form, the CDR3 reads TGTGCCAGCAGCCTAATTCTTGCCGGGAACAATCAGCCCCAGCATTTT.